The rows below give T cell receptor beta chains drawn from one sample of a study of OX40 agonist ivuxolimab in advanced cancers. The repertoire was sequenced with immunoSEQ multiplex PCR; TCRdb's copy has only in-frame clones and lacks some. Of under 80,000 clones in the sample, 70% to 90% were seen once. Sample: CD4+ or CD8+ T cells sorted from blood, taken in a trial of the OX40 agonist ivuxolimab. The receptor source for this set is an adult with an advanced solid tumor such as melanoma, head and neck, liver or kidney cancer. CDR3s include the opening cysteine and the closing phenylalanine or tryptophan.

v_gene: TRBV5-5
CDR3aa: CASSSTGVAGGSYQETQYF

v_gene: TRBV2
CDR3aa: CASTRDRGPGYTF

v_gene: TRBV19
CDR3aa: CASSIGLAGERAFQYF

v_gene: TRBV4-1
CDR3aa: CASSQDGAGGLEQFF

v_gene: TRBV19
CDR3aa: CASSIRGINIQYF

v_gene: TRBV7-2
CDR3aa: CASTSQGGAAKTQYF

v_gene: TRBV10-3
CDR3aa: CAISGAGDTQYF

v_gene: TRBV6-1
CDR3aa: CASSEGISPYEQYF

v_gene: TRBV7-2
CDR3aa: CASRHGLAGGQETQYF

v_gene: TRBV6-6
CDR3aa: CASRDRGRFMNTEAFF

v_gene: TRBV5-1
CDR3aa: CASSLALPPQYF

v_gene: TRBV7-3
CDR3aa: CASSLMFTGTQYF

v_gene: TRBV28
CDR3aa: CASRSGTGGSKQYF

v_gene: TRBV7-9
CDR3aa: CASRFARGQETQYF

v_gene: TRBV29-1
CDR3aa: CSAAGTAQGEQYF

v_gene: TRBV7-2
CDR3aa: CASSLAPSGVKLFF

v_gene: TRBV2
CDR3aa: CASTPGRGADTQYF

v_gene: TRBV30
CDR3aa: CAWSYHWNF

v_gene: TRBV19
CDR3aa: CASSLQGTFSGANVLTF

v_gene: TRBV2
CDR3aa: CASSERRAGTQYF

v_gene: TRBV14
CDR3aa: CASSQEPGGEAEQYF

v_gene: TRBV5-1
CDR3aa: CASFDRGLNTGELFF

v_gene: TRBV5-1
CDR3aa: CASSLAGLAGGQETQYF

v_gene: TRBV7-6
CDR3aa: CASSLWSAGGPGELFF

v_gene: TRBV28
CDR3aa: CATGDPARDTQYF

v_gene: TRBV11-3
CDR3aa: CASANTGELFF

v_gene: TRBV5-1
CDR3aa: CASTSGGGSADTQYF

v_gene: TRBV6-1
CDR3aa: CASRRFESSGELFF

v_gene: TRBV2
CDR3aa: CASGQGEGTEAFF

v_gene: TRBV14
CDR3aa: CASSQGGGREQFF

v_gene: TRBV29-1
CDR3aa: CSVVVAVYNEQFF

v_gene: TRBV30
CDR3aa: CAWRTSGSAGQFF

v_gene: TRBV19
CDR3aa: CASSYPGLAMNEQFF

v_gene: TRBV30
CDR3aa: CAWRSSYNSPLHF

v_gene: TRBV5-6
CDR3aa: CASTTPGGNEKLFF

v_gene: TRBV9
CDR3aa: CASSVVEGTSGYNEQFF

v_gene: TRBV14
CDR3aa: CASSQEPGSAYEQFF

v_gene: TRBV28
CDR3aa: CASTSGGLADTNEQFF

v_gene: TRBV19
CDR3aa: CASSTGLQPQHF

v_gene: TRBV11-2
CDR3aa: CASSSNRGLETQYF

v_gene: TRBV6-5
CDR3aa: CASSYVTGNTGELFF